The TCR beta chain described here comes from a study of blood T cell repertoires in COVID-19. Study at large: T cells, B-cell-depleted T cells, or PBMCs supplied cDNA or gDNA.

Only in-frame clones appear in the TCRdb table, and some are missing; sequencing was by immunoSEQ multiplex PCR. The table lists roughly 410,000 clones, 80% to 90% of them singletons. Germline lookup yields CDR1 SEHNR and CDR2 FQNEAQ (reference sequence). The length of the CDR3 is 13 residues. Trimming removed 7 bases from V and 5 bases from J, with 11 bases in between. Sequencing was carried out using peripheral blood. This clonotype was obtained from a woman aged 60 to 75 with COVID-19, enrolled during active disease. The rearrangement joins TRBV7-9 to TRBJ2-2, with D maybe TRBD1 (5 bases). The CDR3 DNA follows: TGTGCCAGCACTCGACAGCAAACCGGGGAGCTGTTTTTT. Amino acid sequence: CASTRQQTGELFF.